These T cell receptor beta chains were read from a single sample in a study of response to subunit inactivated influenza vaccine. MiXCR, applied by TCRdb to the RT-PCR reads, yields one record per CDR3 protein. The data hold some 500,000 distinct CDR3 sequences, with over 10% observed a single time. The material was PBMCs from blood, obtained more than 35 days after vaccination. These receptors came from a man aged 50-60 years who received an inactivated influenza vaccine. CDR3s leave out the opening cysteine and the closing phenylalanine or tryptophan.

CDR3 length | V gene | CDR3 protein
18 | TRBV9 | ASSVGFRLSRGSSYNEQF
13 | TRBV4-1 | ASSQVFGYNSPLH
14 | TRBV6-2/TRBV6-3 | ASSYSRAGSYNEQF
12 | TRBV12-3/TRBV12-4 | ASSGTSSTDTQY
14 | TRBV10-3 | AITSGTSGSGSTQY
12 | TRBV12-3/TRBV12-4 | ASSPLSGGYEQY
11 | TRBV12-3/TRBV12-4 | ASSLGLGGEQF
14 | TRBV10-2 | ASSRDGLSIWDGYT
13 | TRBV12-3/TRBV12-4 | ASRPTSGGPPEQY
13 | TRBV9 | ASSPARGSYNEQF